The next 13 T cell receptor beta chains were all read from a single sample in a study of blood T cell repertoires in COVID-19 (dated by TCRdb to the early 2020s). Libraries came from the immunoSEQ multiplex PCR assay. This is the immuneACCESS table as TCRdb keeps it, with only in-frame sequences that have V and J called. A part of the clones is gone; compared with another copy, unresolved V genes explain less than half, and the rest is unexplained. For this sample there are 200,000 or so clones; about 85% appear just once. The top ten constitute around 2.3% of the sample. Material: peripheral blood. Every receptor here comes from a man between 70 and 80 years old with active or convalescent COVID-19.

The chain uses TRBV27 and TRBJ2-7; 10 bases are shared with TRBD2. The CDR3 covers 15 residues. Losses at the gene ends were 0 bases for V and 3 bases for J; bases not matched to a gene: 2. CDR1 and CDR2 (germline): MNHEY, SMNVEV (reference sequence). CDR3 in DNA: TGTGCCAGCAGTTTATCGCCTAGCGGGGGCTACGAGCAGTACTTC. Translated: CASSLSPSGGYEQYF.

This clone was seen just once. This rearrangement joins TRBV5-1 to TRBJ2-1; 10 positions match TRBD2. The germline V gene has CDR1 SGHRS and CDR2 YFSETQ. The CDR3 has 15 residues. With V trimmed by 2 bases and J by 9 bases, 8 bases remained unmatched. The CDR3 DNA follows: TGCGCCAGCAGCTTAAGGCTAGCGGGAGTCAGTGAGCAGTTCTTC. Translated, it gives CASSLRLAGVSEQFF.

V gene TRBV10-3 combines with J gene TRBJ2-5; possible D gene TRBD1, 6 bases. The germline V gene encodes CDR1 ENHRY and CDR2 SYGVKD. The CDR3 covers 15 residues. With 4 bases removed from V and 7 bases from J, the gap between germline ends came to 19 bases. The CDR3 protein is CAISGTEGITGTQYF. CDR3 nucleotide sequence: TGTGCCATCAGTGGGACAGAGGGAATAACAGGGACCCAGTACTTC.

CDR3 sequence reads: CASSTGTGPSLPQHF. CDR3 DNA sequence: TGTGCCAGCAGCACCGGGACAGGGCCTTCTTTGCCCCAGCATTTT. The rearrangement uses TRBV28 and TRBJ1-5, with 9 nucleotides matching TRBD1. J lost 9 bases, V lost 6 bases, and 12 bases had no gene match. CDR1 is MDHEN, CDR2 SYDVKM, per germline. The CDR3 runs 15 residues.

The chain links TRBV3-1 (or the pseudogene TRBV3-2) to TRBJ2-6, with TRBD2 matching over 9 bases. Looked up from germline, CDR1 is LGHDT and CDR2 is YNNKEL (reference sequence). This CDR3 comprises 19 residues. V lost 2 bases and J lost 2; bases outside the gene matches: 10. This CDR3 is CASSQYSGGALPGANVLTF. CDR3 coding DNA: TGTGCCAGCAGCCAATATAGCGGGGGCGCCCTCCCTGGGGCCAACGTCCTGACTTTC.

The chain employs TRBV5-4 and TRBJ2-2; D remains ambiguous. In germline, CDR1 is SGHNT, CDR2 YYREEE (reference sequence). V was clipped by 5 bases and J by 2 bases, with 10 bases between them. The CDR3 has 14 amino acids. The CDR3 DNA sequence: TGTGCCAGCAGAGTGTCTCTAAACACCGGGGAGCTGTTTTTT. Amino acids: CASRVSLNTGELFF.

The chain carries TRBV28 and TRBJ1-1; D uncertain. The CDR3 has 14 residues. Germline CDR1 MDHEN, CDR2 SYDVKM. With 8 bases removed from V and 3 bases from J, the gap between germline ends came to 16 bases. The DNA of the CDR3 is TGTGCCAGCCGATTTGCAGGTCGCGACACTGAAGCTTTCTTT. It is translated as CASRFAGRDTEAFF.

V is TRBV19 and J is TRBJ2-7; 8 nucleotides line up with TRBD2. In germline, CDR1 is LNHDA, CDR2 SQIVND (reference sequence). This CDR3 has 14 residues. The V gene end was trimmed by 6 bases and the J gene end by 3 bases; junction bases not matched to a gene: 7. CDR3 loop: CASSPGLESYEQYF. The CDR3 nucleotides are TGTGCCAGTAGCCCGGGACTAGAGAGCTACGAGCAGTACTTC. Complete variable domain (other parts from reference TRBV19 and TRBJ2-7): DGGITQSPKYLFRKEGQNVTLSCEQNLNHDAMYWYRQDPGQGLRLIYYSQIVNDFQKGDIAEGYSVSREKKESFPLTVTSAQKNPTAFYLCASSPGLESYEQYFGPGTRLTVT.

The chain couples TRBV11-2 to TRBJ2-3; no firm D call. Between the trimmed V and J ends, which lost 5 bases and 1 base, there was a span of 7 bases. Germline loops: CDR1 SGHAT, CDR2 FQNNGV. This CDR3 comprises 13 residues. The CDR3 loop reads CASSRVGTDTQYF. The CDR3 nucleotides are TGTGCCAGCAGCCGCGTGGGCACAGATACGCAGTATTTT.

The V gene is TRBV15, the J gene TRBJ2-3; maybe TRBD2 (5 bases). Trimming shortened V by 0 bases and J by 6 bases, and 13 bases separated the two germline ends. Germline V gene data show CDR1 as LNHNV and CDR2 as YYDKDF (reference sequence). This CDR3 has 15 residues. The CDR3 sequence: CATSRDRGLGDTQYF. The CDR3 DNA reads TGTGCCACCAGCAGAGATCGAGGGTTGGGGGATACGCAGTATTTT.

This chain links TRBV19 with TRBJ2-4; 10 bases align to TRBD1. V lost 3 bases, J lost 5 bases, and 4 bases stayed unmatched. CDR1 is LNHDA and CDR2 is SQIVND in the germline V gene (reference sequence). The CDR3 is 15 amino acids. The CDR3 DNA reads TGTGCCAGTAGTATCTCGGGACAGGGGCAAAACATTCAGTACTTC. Translation gives CASSISGQGQNIQYF.

This chain connects TRBV27 to TRBJ1-2; possible D gene TRBD1, 6 bases. Per the germline V gene, CDR1 is MNHEY and CDR2 is SMNVEV (reference sequence). The CDR3 has 12 residues. Trimming pared 11 bases from V and 2 bases from J, leaving 12 bases between. The CDR3 DNA reads TGTGCCTCCGGGGGGGGCAACTATGGCTACACCTTC. Translation: CASGGGNYGYTF.

This clone showed up just a few times. This chain connects TRBV7-9 to TRBJ2-1; 12 bases line up with TRBD2. This CDR3 region has 18 residues. The V gene's germline CDR1 is SEHNR and CDR2 FQNEAQ (reference sequence). Trimming at V came to 8 bases and at J to 0 bases, leaving 11 bases not matched to a gene. CDR3 DNA: TGTGCCAGCCCGGGACTAGCGGGTTTTCCGAGCTCCTACAATGAGCAGTTCTTC. Its translation: CASPGLAGFPSSYNEQFF.